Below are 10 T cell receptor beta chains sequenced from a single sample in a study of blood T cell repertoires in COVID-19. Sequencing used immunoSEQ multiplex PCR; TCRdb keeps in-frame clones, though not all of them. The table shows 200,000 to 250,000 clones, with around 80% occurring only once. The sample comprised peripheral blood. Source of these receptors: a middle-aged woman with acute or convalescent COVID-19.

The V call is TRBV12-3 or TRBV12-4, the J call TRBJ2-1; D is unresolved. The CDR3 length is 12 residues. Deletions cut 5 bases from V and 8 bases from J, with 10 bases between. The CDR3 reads CASSATRYEQFF. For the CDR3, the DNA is TGTGCCAGCAGTGCAACCCGGTATGAGCAGTTCTTC.

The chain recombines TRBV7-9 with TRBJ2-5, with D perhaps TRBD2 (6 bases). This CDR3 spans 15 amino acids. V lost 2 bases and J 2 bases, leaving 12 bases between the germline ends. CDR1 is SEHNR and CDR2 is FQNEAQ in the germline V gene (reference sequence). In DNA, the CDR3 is TGTGCCAGCAGCTTAATGGCGGGATTACAAGAGACCCAGTACTTC. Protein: CASSLMAGLQETQYF.

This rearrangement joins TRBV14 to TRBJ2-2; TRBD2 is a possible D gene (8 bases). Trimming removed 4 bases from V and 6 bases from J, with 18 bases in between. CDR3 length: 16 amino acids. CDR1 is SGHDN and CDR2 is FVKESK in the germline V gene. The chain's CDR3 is CASSPGGLGVSGELFF. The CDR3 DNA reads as TGTGCCAGCAGCCCAGGGGGACTAGGAGTTTCCGGGGAGCTGTTTTTT.

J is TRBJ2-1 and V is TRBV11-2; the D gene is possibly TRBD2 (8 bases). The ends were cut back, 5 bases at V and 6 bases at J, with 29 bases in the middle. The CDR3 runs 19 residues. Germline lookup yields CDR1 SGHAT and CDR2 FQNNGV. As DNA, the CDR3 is TGTGCCAGCAGCCATAAGGGACAGTTATCGGGGGGGCCCTCCAATGAGCAGTTCTTC. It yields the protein CASSHKGQLSGGPSNEQFF.

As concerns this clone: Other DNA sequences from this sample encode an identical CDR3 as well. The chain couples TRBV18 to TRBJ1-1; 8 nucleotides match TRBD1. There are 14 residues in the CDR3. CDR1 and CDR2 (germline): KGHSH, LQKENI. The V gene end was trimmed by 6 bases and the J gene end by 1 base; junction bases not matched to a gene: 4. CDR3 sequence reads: CASSPGTGNTEAFF. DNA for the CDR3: TGTGCCAGCTCGCCCGGGACAGGGAACACTGAAGCTTTCTTT.

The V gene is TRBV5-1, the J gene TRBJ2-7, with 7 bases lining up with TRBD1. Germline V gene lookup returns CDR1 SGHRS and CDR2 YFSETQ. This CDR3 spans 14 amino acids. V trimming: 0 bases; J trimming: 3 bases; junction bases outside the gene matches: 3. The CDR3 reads CASSLARDSYEQYF. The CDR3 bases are TGCGCCAGCAGCTTGGCGAGGGACAGCTACGAGCAGTACTTC.

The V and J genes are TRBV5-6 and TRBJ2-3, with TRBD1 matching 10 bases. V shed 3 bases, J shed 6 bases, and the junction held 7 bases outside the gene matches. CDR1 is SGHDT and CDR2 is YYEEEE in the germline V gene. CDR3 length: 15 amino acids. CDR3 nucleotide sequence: TGTGCCAGCAGCTCAACCGGGACAGGGGCTGATACGCAGTATTTT. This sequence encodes CASSSTGTGADTQYF.

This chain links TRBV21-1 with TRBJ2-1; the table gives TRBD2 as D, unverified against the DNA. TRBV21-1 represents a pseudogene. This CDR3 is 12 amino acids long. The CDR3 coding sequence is TGTGCCAGCAGCAAAACCTATAATGAGCAGTTCTTC. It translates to CASSKTYNEQFF.

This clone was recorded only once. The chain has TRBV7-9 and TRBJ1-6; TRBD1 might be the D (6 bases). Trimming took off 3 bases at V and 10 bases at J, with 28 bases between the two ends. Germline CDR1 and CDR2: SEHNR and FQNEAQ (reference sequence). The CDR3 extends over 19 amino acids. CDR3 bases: TGTGCCAGCAGCTTTCACACTCTATCCGGACAGCCCCCTAGATCACCCCTCCACTTT. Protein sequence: CASSFHTLSGQPPRSPLHF.

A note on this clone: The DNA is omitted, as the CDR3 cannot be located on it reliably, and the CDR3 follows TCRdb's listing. The CDR3 sequence: CASSSGGFGAGELFF. The chain combines TRBV2 with TRBJ2-2; the D call of TRBD1 is as the table states it, not checked on the DNA. Germline values: CDR1 SNHLY, CDR2 FYNNEI. Ends included, the CDR3 has 15 residues.